The present entry profiles one T cell receptor beta chain with its context. Its specificity is not known. The CDR3 is 15 amino acids. The V gene's germline CDR1 is SGHNT and CDR2 YENEEA. Trimming removed 0 bases at V and 7 bases at J, with 12 bases between. This specimen comes from a study of graft-versus-host responses after intestinal transplantation. Regarding the study as a whole: Marrow from the recipient contained GvH clones, some of which had appeared first in ileum or blood. Graft-donor T cell macrochimerism in patients accompanied high graft-versus-host to host-versus-graft clonal ratios in allografts.

Clones were sequenced by immunoSEQ multiplex PCR, and TCRdb holds only the in-frame ones, with some missing. The table records about 88,000 clones, roughly 93% of them present only once. The chain carries TRBV11-3 and TRBJ2-2; a weak D match, TRBD1 (6 bases). The TCR sequence derives from a human donor who was the organ donor for an intestinal transplant. Sequencing was performed on unstimulated CD4+ T cells sorted from spleen or lymph node cells, taken before transplant. CDR3 sequence: CASSLDARGYGELFF. The CDR3 DNA reads TGTGCCAGCAGCTTAGATGCCAGGGGATACGGGGAGCTGTTTTTT. Drawing the rest from reference TRBV11-3 and TRBJ2-2, the complete variable domain is EAGVVQSPRYKIIEKKQPVAFWCNPISGHNTLYWYLQNLGQGPELLIRYENEEAVDDSQLPKDRFSAERLKGVDSTLKIQPAELGDSAVYLCASSLDARGYGELFFGEGSRLTVL.